The next 19 T cell receptor beta chains were all read from a single sample in a study of siplizumab effects on memory and regulatory T cells. Libraries were prepared by immunoSEQ multiplex PCR; TCRdb keeps only in-frame clonotypes and omits some of them. The table lists approximately 100,000 clones, around 94% of them singletons. Material for sequencing was non-Treg CD4+ T cells sorted from blood. All receptors derive from a human donor in good health.

This chain joins TRBV27 and TRBJ2-3, with D perhaps given as TRBD1 or TRBD2 (5 bases each). V was trimmed by 4 bases and J by 3 bases, leaving 26 bases between them. The CDR3 length is 19 residues. The germline V gene has CDR1 MNHEY and CDR2 SMNVEV (reference sequence). CDR3 DNA sequence: TGTGCCAGCAGTTCCCGAGTCCGTAGGGACCTAAGTAGGACAGATACGCAGTATTTT. Translation: CASSSRVRRDLSRTDTQYF.

The chain combines TRBV27 with TRBJ1-6; tentative D call: TRBD1 (6 bases). Germline lookup yields CDR1 MNHEY and CDR2 SMNVEV (reference sequence). The CDR3 totals 15 residues. The V gene lost 2 bases and the J gene lost 7 bases, with 12 bases spanning the gap. DNA for the CDR3: TGTGCCAGCAGTTTAATGGGGGGGCGGAATTCACCCCTCCACTTT. Amino acid sequence: CASSLMGGRNSPLHF.

V usage is TRBV7-3 and J usage is TRBJ2-1; D uncertain. CDR1 and CDR2 (germline): SGHTA, FQGTGA. The V end lost 5 bases, the J end lost 10 bases, and 18 bases lay between the germline ends. This CDR3 spans 14 amino acids. The CDR3 sequence is CASSPIGGRPEQFF. CDR3 DNA sequence: TGTGCCAGCAGCCCGATTGGTGGACGTCCCGAGCAGTTCTTC.

This chain links TRBV18 with TRBJ1-1; 9 bases align to TRBD1. The CDR3 covers 16 residues. Trimming cost V 6 bases and J 0 bases; bases outside gene matches: 8. Looked up from germline, CDR1 is KGHSH and CDR2 is LQKENI. The CDR3 is CASSLQGARVNTEAFF. The CDR3 DNA reads TGTGCCAGCTCGCTACAGGGGGCGAGGGTGAACACTGAAGCTTTCTTT.

The chain has TRBV7-9 and TRBJ1-2; 9 bases line up with TRBD1. The CDR3 totals 17 residues. V was clipped by 7 bases and J by 3 bases; unmatched bases: 15. Per germline, CDR1 SEHNR and CDR2 FQNEAQ (reference sequence). The CDR3 DNA is TGTGCCAGCATCTCACAGATTAGGGGACAGGGTCACTATGGCTACACCTTC. This encodes CASISQIRGQGHYGYTF.

CDR3 in amino acids: CASSQTSGTNEQFF. CDR3 bases: TGTGCCAGTAGTCAGACTAGCGGGACCAATGAGCAGTTCTTC. The chain carries TRBV19 and TRBJ2-1, with 11 bases identical to TRBD2. The V gene's germline CDR1 is LNHDA and CDR2 SQIVND (reference sequence). CDR3 length: 14 residues. The junction had 3 bases not matched to a gene; V was cut back by 5 bases and J by 6 bases.

This clone has a single count. The chain has TRBV5-1 and TRBJ1-1; no definite D call. The CDR3 contains 14 residues. Trimming stripped 5 bases from V and 3 bases from J, with 14 bases between. CDR1 and CDR2 (germline): SGHRS, YFSETQ. In DNA form, the CDR3 reads TGCGCCAGCAGTGGAAAGGGTGGAGACACTGAAGCTTTCTTT. Translating it yields CASSGKGGDTEAFF. Looking up the rest from reference TRBV5-1 and TRBJ1-1 gives the full variable domain: KAGVTQTPRYLIKTRGQQVTLSCSPISGHRSVSWYQQTPGQGLQFLFEYFSETQRNKGNFPGRFSGRQFSNSRSEMNVSTLELGDSALYLCASSGKGGDTEAFFGQGTRLTVV.

This clone has only one observation. The V gene is TRBV30, the J gene TRBJ1-1; no firm D call. With 5 bases removed from V and 1 base from J, the gap between germline ends came to 11 bases. There are 13 residues in the CDR3. The V gene's germline CDR1 is GTSNPN and CDR2 SVGIG (reference sequence). Here the CDR3 reads CAWVTWKNTEAFF. In DNA, the CDR3 is TGTGCCTGGGTAACATGGAAGAACACTGAAGCTTTCTTT.

V gene TRBV7-3 combines with J gene TRBJ2-5; D uncertain. The germline CDR1 and CDR2 sequences are SGHTA and FQGTGA. This CDR3 comprises 14 residues. The germline V and J ends were trimmed by 3 bases and 0 bases, with 8 bases remaining between them. The CDR3 region has the DNA TGTGCCAGCAGCTTGGGGTGGAACCAAGAGACCCAGTACTTC. This translates into CASSLGWNQETQYF.

The chain has TRBV6-1 and TRBJ2-1, with 10 bases fitting TRBD2. Per germline, CDR1 MNHNS and CDR2 SASEGT. V shed 8 bases, J shed 6 bases, and the junction held 10 bases outside the gene matches. The CDR3 length is 15 residues. As DNA, the CDR3 is TGTGCCAGCGTGTGGGGACTAGCGTATGGCAATGAGCAGTTCTTC. Translating it yields CASVWGLAYGNEQFF.

V is TRBV18 and J is TRBJ1-1; D is unresolved. Germline V gene lookup returns CDR1 KGHSH and CDR2 LQKENI. The CDR3 loop spans 16 amino acids. V was shortened by 1 base and J by 2 bases, with 14 bases between the two germline ends. DNA for the CDR3: TGTGCCAGCTCACCACGGTCCAGGCAACTCAACACTGAAGCTTTCTTT. This encodes CASSPRSRQLNTEAFF.

CDR3 in amino acids: CASSLSILGTDTQYF. The CDR3 bases are TGCGCCAGCAGCTTGAGTATTCTCGGGACAGATACGCAGTATTTT. J is TRBJ2-3 and V is TRBV5-1; D is ambiguous. CDR1 and CDR2 (germline): SGHRS, YFSETQ. This CDR3 contains 15 residues. V lost 1 base and J 3 bases, leaving 12 bases between the germline ends.

This clone was observed a single time. The gene calls are TRBV4-1 and TRBJ2-7, with a possible D match to TRBD2 (6 bases). V was clipped by 0 bases and J by 6 bases, with 18 bases between them. Germline lookup yields CDR1 MGHRA and CDR2 YSYEKL. The CDR3 loop spans 16 amino acids. The CDR3 loop is CASSQERDALLREQYF. In DNA form, the CDR3 reads TGCGCCAGCAGCCAAGAGCGGGATGCCCTCCTACGCGAGCAGTACTTC.

The genes are TRBV2 and TRBJ1-1; D perhaps matches TRBD1 (6 bases). Germline values: CDR1 SNHLY, CDR2 FYNNEI. CDR3 length: 15 amino acids. The V gene lost 6 bases and the J gene lost 0 bases, with 14 bases spanning the gap. CDR3 amino acids: CASSADSNMNTEAFF. The CDR3 coding sequence is TGTGCCAGCAGCGCGGACAGCAATATGAACACTGAAGCTTTCTTT.

The chain employs TRBV19 and TRBJ2-5; a possible D gene is TRBD1 (5 bases). Trimming removed 5 bases at V and 4 bases at J, with 8 bases between. Germline lookup yields CDR1 LNHDA and CDR2 SQIVND (reference sequence). The CDR3 runs to 12 residues. CDR3 nucleotides: TGTGCCAGTAGTTTGCAGGGAGAGACCCAGTACTTC. Encoded protein: CASSLQGETQYF.

For this clone: Other DNA variants within this sample encode the same CDR3. The gene calls are TRBV5-1 and TRBJ2-3, with 15 bases lining up with TRBD2. This CDR3 contains 17 residues. V trimming: 3 bases; J trimming: 2 bases; junction bases outside the gene matches: 4. CDR1 is SGHRS, CDR2 YFSETQ, per germline. CDR3 coding DNA: TGCGCCAGCAGCTCGGGACTAGCGGGAGGCCCCACAGATACGCAGTATTTT. Its protein product is CASSSGLAGGPTDTQYF. The full variable domain, rest sourced from reference TRBV5-1 and TRBJ2-3, is KAGVTQTPRYLIKTRGQQVTLSCSPISGHRSVSWYQQTPGQGLQFLFEYFSETQRNKGNFPGRFSGRQFSNSRSEMNVSTLELGDSALYLCASSSGLAGGPTDTQYFGPGTRLTVL.

The J gene is TRBJ2-1, the V gene TRBV15; 10 bases fit TRBD2. Trimming at V came to 8 bases and at J to 8 bases, leaving 6 bases not matched to a gene. Germline loops: CDR1 LNHNV, CDR2 YYDKDF (reference sequence). This CDR3 is 13 amino acids long. CDR3 loop: CATQSGRAHEQFF. The CDR3 coding sequence is TGTGCCACCCAGAGCGGGAGGGCCCATGAGCAGTTCTTC. Supplemented by reference TRBV15 and TRBJ2-1, the full variable domain reads DAMVIQNPRYQVTQFGKPVTLSCSQTLNHNVMYWYQQKSSQAPKLLFHYYDKDFNNEADTPDNFQSRRPNTSFCFLDIRSPGLGDTAMYLCATQSGRAHEQFFGPGTRLTVL.

The chain uses TRBV6-5 and TRBJ2-7; perhaps D is TRBD1 or TRBD2 (5 bases each). Trimming left V 9 bases short and J 0 bases short, with 18 bases between. Germline lookup yields CDR1 MNHEY and CDR2 SVGAGI. This CDR3 is built from 15 residues. The CDR3 DNA sequence: TGTGCCAGTTCCATGAGGGGAGCGGCCTCCTACGAGCAGTACTTC. Its translation: CASSMRGAASYEQYF.

The V call is TRBV6-1, the J call TRBJ1-5; tentatively, D is TRBD1 (5 bases). Deletions cut 11 bases from V and 3 bases from J, with 14 bases between. The germline gives CDR1 MNHNS, CDR2 SASEGT. The CDR3 runs to 13 residues. The CDR3 protein is CAGGGRYNQPQHF. DNA of the CDR3: TGTGCCGGCGGGGGGAGGTACAATCAGCCCCAGCATTTT.